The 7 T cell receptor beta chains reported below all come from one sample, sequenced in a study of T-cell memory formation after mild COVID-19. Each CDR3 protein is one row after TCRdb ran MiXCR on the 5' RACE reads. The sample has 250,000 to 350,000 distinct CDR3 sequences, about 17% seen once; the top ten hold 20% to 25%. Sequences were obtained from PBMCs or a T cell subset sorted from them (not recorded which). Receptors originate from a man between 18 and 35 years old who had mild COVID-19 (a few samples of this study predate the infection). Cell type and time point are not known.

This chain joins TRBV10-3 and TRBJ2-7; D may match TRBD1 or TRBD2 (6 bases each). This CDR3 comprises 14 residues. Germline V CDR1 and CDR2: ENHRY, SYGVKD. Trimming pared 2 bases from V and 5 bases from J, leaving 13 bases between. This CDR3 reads CAISERGRGDEQYV. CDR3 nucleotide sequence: TGTGCCATCAGTGAGCGGGGGCGCGGGGACGAGCAGTACGTC.

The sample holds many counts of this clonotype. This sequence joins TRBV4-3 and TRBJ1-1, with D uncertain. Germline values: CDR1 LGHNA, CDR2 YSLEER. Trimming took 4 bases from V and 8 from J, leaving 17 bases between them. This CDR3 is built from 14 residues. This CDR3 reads CASSRREGGSEAFF. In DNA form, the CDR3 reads TGCGCCAGCAGCCGGCGAGAGGGCGGCAGCGAAGCTTTCTTT.

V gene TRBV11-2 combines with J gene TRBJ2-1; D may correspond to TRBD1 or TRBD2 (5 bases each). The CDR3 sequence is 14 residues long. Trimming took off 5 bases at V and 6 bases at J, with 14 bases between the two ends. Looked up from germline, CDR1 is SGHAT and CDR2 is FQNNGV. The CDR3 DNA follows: TGTGCCAGCAGCCCCGCCTGGGGGAGCAATGAGCAGTTCTTC. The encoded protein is CASSPAWGSNEQFF. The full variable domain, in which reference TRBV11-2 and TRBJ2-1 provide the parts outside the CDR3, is EAGVAQSPRYKIIEKRQSVAFWCNPISGHATLYWYQQILGQGPKLLIQFQNNGVVDDSQLPKDRFSAERLKGVDSTLKIQPAKLEDSAVYLCASSPAWGSNEQFFGPGTRLTVL.

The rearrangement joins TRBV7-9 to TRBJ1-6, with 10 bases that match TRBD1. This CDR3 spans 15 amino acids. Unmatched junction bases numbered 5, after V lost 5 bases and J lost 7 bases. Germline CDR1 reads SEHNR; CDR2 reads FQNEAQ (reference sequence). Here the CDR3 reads CASSPPGQGNSPLHF. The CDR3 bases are TGTGCCAGCAGCCCTCCGGGACAGGGGAATTCACCCCTCCACTTT.

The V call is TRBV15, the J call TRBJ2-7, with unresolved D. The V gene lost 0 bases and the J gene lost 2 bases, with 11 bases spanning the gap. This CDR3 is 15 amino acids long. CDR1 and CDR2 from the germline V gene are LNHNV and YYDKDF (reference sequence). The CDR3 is CATSRDRVGTYEQYV. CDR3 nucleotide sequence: TGTGCCACCAGCAGAGATAGAGTAGGTACCTACGAGCAGTACGTC.

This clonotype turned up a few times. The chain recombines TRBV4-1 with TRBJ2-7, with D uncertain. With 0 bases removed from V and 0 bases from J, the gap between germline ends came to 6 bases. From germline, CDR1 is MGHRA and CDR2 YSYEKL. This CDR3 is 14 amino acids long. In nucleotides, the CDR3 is TGCGCCAGCAGCCAAGATTGGGGCTCCTACGAGCAGTACGTC. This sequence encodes CASSQDWGSYEQYV.

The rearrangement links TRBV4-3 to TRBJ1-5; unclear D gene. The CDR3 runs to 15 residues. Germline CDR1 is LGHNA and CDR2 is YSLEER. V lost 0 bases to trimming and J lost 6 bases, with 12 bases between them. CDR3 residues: CASSQDPQPGQPQHF. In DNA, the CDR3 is TGCGCCAGCAGCCAAGACCCGCAGCCCGGTCAGCCCCAGCATTTT.